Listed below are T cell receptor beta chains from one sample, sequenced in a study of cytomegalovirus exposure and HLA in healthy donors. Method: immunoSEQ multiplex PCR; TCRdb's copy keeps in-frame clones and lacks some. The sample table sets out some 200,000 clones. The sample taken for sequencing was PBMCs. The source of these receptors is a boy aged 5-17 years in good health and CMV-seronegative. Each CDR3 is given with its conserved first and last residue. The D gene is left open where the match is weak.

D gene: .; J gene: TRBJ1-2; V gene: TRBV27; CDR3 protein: CASSLRGSNYGYTF; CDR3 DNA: TGTGCCAGCAGTTTACGGGGATCGAACTATGGCTACACCTTC
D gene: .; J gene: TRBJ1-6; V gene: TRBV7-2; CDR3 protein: CASSLAGPENNSPLHF; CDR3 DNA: TGTGCCAGCAGCTTAGCGGGGCCGGAGAATAATTCACCCCTCCACTTT
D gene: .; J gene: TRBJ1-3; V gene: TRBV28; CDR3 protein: CASTHRAPLSGNTIYF; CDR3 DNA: TGTGCCAGCACTCACAGGGCCCCCCTCTCTGGAAACACCATATATTTT
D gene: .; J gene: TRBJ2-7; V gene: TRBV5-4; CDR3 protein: CASSLGGDSYEQYF; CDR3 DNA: TGTGCCAGCAGCTTGGGCGGGGACTCCTACGAGCAGTACTTC
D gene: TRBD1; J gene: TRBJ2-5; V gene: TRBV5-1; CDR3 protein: CASSLAPGTGKETQYF; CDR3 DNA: TGCGCCAGCAGCTTGGCCCCAGGGACAGGGAAAGAGACCCAGTACTTC
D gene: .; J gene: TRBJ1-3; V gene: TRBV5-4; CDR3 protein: CASSLLGNTIYF; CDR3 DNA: TGTGCCAGCAGCTTGTTAGGAAACACCATATATTTT
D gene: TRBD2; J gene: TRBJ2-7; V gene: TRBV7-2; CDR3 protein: CASSALAGHPYEQYF; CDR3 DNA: TGTGCCAGCAGCGCACTAGCGGGGCACCCCTACGAGCAGTACTTC
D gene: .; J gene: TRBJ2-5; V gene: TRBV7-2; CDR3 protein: CASSFKETQYF; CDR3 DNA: TGTGCCAGCAGCTTTAAAGAGACCCAGTACTTC
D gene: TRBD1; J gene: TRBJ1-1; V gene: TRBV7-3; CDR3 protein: CASSLLRIGGNTEAFF; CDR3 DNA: TGTGCCAGCAGCCTGTTGAGGATAGGGGGCAACACTGAAGCTTTCTTT
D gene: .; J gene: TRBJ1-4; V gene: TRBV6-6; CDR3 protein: CASSPWGVLGEKLFF; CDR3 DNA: TGTGCCAGCAGTCCCTGGGGGGTACTCGGTGAAAAACTGTTTTTT
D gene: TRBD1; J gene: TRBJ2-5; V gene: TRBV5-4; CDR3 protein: CASRSLTGAQETQYF; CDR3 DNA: TGTGCCAGCAGAAGTTTGACAGGGGCCCAAGAGACCCAGTACTTC
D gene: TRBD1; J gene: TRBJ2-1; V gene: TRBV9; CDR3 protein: CASSGIRDSGYNEQFF; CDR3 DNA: TGTGCCAGCAGTGGCATTAGGGACAGTGGATACAATGAGCAGTTCTTC
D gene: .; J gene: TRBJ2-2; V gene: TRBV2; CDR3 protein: CASIGGVYTGELFF; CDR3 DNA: TGTGCCAGCATCGGCGGGGTGTACACCGGGGAGCTGTTTTTT
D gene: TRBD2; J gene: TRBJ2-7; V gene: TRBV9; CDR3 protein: CASSLSRGDEQYF; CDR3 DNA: TGTGCCAGCAGCCTGAGTCGGGGGGACGAGCAGTACTTC
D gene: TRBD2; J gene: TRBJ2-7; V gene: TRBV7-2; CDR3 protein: CASSSRPLAGREQYF; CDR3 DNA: TGTGCCAGCAGCTCCCGGCCCCTAGCGGGACGAGAGCAGTACTTC
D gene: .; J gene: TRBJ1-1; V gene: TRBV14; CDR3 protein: CASSSGVNTEAFF; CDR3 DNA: TGTGCCAGCAGCTCAGGGGTGAACACTGAAGCTTTCTTT
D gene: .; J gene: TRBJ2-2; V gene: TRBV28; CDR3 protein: CASSAFWTGGGQNTGELFF; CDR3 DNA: TGTGCCAGCAGTGCCTTTTGGACGGGCGGGGGACAGAACACCGGGGAGCTGTTTTTT
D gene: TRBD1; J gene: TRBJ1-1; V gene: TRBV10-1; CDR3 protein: CASRKDRGRNTEAFF; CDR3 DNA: TGCGCCAGCAGGAAAGACAGGGGAAGAAACACTGAAGCTTTCTTT
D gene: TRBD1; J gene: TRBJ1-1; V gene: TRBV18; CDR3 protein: CASSPNGGTGTANTEAFF; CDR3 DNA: TGTGCCAGCTCGCCTAACGGAGGGACAGGGACGGCTAACACTGAAGCTTTCTTT
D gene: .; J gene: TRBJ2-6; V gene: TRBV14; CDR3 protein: CASSQGQGRILSGANVLTF; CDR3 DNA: TGTGCCAGCAGCCAAGGCCAGGGAAGAATTCTCTCTGGGGCCAACGTCCTGACTTTC
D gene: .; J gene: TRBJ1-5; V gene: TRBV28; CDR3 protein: CASSGGDISNQPQHF; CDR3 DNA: TGTGCCAGCAGTGGGGGCGACATTAGCAATCAGCCCCAGCATTTT
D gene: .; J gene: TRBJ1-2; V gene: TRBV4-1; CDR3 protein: CASRGRINYGYTF; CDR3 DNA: TGCGCCAGCAGGGGGCGGATCAACTATGGCTACACCTTC
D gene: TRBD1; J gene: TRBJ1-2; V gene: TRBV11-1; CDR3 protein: CASSLEGTGVGRDGYTF; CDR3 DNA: TGTGCCAGCAGCTTAGAAGGGACAGGGGTTGGAAGAGATGGCTACACCTTC
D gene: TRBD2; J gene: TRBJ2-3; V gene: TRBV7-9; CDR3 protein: CASSQGLAGGRASTDTQYF; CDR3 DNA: TGTGCCAGCAGCCAGGGACTAGCGGGGGGGAGAGCTAGCACAGATACGCAGTATTTT
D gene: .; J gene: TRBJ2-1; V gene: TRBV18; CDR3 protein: CASSPTGNYNEQFF; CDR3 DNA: TGTGCCAGCTCACCAACAGGGAACTACAATGAGCAGTTCTTC
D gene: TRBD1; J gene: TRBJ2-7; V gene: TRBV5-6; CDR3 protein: CASSLTGVNEQYF; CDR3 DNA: TGTGCCAGCAGCTTAACAGGGGTTAACGAGCAGTACTTC
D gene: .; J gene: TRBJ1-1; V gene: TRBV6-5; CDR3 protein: CASSYSSGVYTEAFF; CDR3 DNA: TGTGCCAGCAGTTACTCTTCGGGGGTGTACACTGAAGCTTTCTTT
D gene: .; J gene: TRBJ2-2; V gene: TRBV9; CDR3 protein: CASSGKGLANTGELFF; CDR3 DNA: TGTGCCAGCAGCGGAAAGGGGCTAGCGAACACCGGGGAGCTGTTTTTT
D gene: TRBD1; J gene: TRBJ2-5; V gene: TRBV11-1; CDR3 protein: CASSLGTEETQYF; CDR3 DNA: TGTGCCAGCAGCTTGGGGACAGAAGAGACCCAGTACTTC
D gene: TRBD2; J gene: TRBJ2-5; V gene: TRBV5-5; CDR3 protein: CASSPGTSGGETQYF; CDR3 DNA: TGTGCCAGCAGCCCCGGGACTAGCGGGGGTGAGACCCAGTACTTC
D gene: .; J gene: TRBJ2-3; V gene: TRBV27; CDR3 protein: CASSSSLVGSDTQYF; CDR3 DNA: TGTGCCAGCAGTTCGTCTTTAGTCGGTTCGGATACGCAGTATTTT
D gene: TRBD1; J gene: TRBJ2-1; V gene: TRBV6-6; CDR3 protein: CASSYRTGSNNEQFF; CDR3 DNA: TGTGCCAGCAGTTACCGGACAGGGTCCAACAATGAGCAGTTCTTC
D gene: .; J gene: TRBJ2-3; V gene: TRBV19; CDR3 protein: CASSIVAGYTDTQYF; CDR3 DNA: TGTGCCAGTAGTATAGTTGCAGGTTACACAGATACGCAGTATTTT
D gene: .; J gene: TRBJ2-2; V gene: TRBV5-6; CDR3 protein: CASSLGSGLLLGTGELFF; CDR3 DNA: TGTGCCAGCAGCTTGGGTAGCGGCCTTTTGTTAGGCACCGGGGAGCTGTTTTTT